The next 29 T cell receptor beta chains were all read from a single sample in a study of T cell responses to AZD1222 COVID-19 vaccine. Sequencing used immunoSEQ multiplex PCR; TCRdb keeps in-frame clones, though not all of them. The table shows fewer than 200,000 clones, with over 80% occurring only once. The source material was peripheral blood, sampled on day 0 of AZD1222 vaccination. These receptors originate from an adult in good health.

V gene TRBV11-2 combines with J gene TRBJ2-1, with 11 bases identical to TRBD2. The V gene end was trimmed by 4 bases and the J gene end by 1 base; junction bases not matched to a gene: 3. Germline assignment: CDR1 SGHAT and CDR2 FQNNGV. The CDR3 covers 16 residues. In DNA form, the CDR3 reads TGTGCCAGCAGCTCATTAGCGGGGGGGTCCTACAATGAGCAGTTCTTC. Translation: CASSSLAGGSYNEQFF. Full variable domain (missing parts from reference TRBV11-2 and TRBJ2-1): EAGVAQSPRYKIIEKRQSVAFWCNPISGHATLYWYQQILGQGPKLLIQFQNNGVVDDSQLPKDRFSAERLKGVDSTLKIQPAKLEDSAVYLCASSSLAGGSYNEQFFGPGTRLTVL.

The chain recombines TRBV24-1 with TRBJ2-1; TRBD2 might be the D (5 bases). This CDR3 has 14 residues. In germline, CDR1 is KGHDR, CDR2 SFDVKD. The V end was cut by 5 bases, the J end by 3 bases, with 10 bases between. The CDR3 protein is CATSVSRDYNEQFF. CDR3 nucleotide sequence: TGTGCCACCAGTGTGTCCCGGGACTACAATGAGCAGTTCTTC.

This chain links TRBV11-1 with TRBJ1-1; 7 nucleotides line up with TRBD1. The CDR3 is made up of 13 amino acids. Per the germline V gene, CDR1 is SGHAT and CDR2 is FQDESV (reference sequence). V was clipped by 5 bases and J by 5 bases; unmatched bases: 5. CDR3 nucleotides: TGTGCCAGCAGCCTACAGGGGACTACTGAAGCTTTCTTT. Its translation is CASSLQGTTEAFF.

CDR3 bases: TGTGCCACCAGTGACTCTCAGGATAGCACAGATACGCAGTATTTT. Translation gives CATSDSQDSTDTQYF. The chain uses TRBV24-1 and TRBJ2-3; no clear D. CDR3 length: 15 residues. Trimming removed 4 bases at V and 0 bases at J, with 10 bases between. Germline CDR1 KGHDR, CDR2 SFDVKD.

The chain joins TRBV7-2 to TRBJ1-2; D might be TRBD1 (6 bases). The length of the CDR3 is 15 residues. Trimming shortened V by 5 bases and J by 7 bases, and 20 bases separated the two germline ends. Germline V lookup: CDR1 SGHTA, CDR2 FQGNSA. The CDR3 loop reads CASSPPASRGRGYTF. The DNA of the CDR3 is TGTGCCAGCAGCCCGCCCGCCTCCAGGGGACGTGGCTACACCTTC.

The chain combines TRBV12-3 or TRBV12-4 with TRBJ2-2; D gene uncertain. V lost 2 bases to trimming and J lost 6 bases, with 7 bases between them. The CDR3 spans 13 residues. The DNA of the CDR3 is TGTGCCAGCAGTTTAACCGTGTCCGGGGAGCTGTTTTTT. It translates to CASSLTVSGELFF.

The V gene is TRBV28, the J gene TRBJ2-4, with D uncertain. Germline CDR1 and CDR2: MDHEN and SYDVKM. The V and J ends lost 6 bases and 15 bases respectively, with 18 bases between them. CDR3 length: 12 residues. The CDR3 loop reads CASRRPSEGSYF. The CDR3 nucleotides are TGTGCCAGCAGGCGCCCCTCAGAAGGTTCGTACTTC.

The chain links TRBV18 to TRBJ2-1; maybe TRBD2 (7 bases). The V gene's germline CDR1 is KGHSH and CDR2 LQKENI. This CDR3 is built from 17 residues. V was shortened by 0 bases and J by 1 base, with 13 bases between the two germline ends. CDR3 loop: CASSPPGGAESYNEQFF. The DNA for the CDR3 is TGTGCCAGCTCACCACCGGGGGGGGCAGAGTCCTACAATGAGCAGTTCTTC.

The CDR3 loop is CASSYQEPNYGYTF. The CDR3, as DNA: TGTGCCAGCAGTTATCAGGAGCCTAACTATGGCTACACCTTC. The gene calls are TRBV2 and TRBJ1-2; D remains ambiguous. The V gene lost 5 bases and the J gene lost 0 bases, with 10 bases spanning the gap. The CDR3 consists of 14 residues. Germline V CDR1 and CDR2: SNHLY, FYNNEI.

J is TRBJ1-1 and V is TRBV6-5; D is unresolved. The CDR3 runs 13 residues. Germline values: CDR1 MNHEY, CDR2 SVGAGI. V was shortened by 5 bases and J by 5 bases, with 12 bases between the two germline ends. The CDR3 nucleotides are TGTGCCAGCAGTACCCAGGTAGGGACTGAAGCTTTCTTT. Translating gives CASSTQVGTEAFF.

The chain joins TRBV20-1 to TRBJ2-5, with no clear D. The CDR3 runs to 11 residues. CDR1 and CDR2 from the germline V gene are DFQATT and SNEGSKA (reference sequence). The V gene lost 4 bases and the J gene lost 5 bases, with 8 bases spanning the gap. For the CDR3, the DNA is TGCAGTGCTACAGTTTGGGAGACCCAGTACTTC. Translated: CSATVWETQYF.

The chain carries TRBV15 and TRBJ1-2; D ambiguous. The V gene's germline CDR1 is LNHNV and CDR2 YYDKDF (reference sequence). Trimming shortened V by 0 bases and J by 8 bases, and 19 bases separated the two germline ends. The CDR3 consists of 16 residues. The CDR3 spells CATSRDRAASMGGYTF. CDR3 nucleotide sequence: TGTGCCACCAGCAGAGATCGTGCAGCTTCTATGGGGGGCTACACCTTC.

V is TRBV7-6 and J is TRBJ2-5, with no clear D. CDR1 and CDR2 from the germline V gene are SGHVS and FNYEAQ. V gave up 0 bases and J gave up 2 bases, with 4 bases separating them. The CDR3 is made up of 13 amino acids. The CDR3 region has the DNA TGTGCCAGCAGCTTAGCTTTACAAGAGACCCAGTACTTC. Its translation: CASSLALQETQYF.

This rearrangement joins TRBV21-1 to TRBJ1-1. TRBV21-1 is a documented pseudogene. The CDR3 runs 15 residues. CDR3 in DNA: TGTGCCAGCGGACATAAGGGGGGGGTTGTCACTGAAGCTTTCTTT. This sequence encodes CASGHKGGVVTEAFF.

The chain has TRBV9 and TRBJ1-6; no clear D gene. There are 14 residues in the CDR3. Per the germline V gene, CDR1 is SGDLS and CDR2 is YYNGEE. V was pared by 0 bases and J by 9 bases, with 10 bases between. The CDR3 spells CASSVAENTSPLHF. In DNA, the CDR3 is TGTGCCAGCAGCGTAGCCGAAAATACTTCACCCCTCCACTTT.

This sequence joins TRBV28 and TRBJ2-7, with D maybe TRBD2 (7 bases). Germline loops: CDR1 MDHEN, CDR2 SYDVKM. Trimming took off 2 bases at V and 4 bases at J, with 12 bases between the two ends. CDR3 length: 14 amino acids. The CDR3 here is CASSLRGGGYEQYV. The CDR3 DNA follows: TGTGCCAGCAGTTTAAGAGGGGGGGGTTACGAGCAGTACGTC.

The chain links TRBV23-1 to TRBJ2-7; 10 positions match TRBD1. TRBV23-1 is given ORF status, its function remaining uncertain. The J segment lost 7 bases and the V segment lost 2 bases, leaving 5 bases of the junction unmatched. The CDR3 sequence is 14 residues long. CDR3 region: CASSQGTGVEEQYF. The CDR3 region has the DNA TGCGCCAGCAGTCAAGGGACAGGGGTAGAAGAGCAGTACTTC.

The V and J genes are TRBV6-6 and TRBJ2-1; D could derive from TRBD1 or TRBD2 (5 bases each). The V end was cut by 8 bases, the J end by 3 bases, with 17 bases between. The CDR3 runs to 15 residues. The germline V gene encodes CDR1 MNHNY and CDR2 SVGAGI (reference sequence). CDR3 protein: CASVAGEGVYNEQFF. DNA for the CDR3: TGTGCCAGCGTTGCCGGGGAAGGGGTCTACAATGAGCAGTTCTTC.

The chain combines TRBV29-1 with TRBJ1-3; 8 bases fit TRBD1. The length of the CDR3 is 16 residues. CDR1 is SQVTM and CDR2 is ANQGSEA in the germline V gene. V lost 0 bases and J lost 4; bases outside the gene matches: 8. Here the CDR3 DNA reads TGCAGCGTTGAAGACGCGACAGGGGAGATGGGAAACACCATATATTTT. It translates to CSVEDATGEMGNTIYF.

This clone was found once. The CDR3 reads CASSVGANRANEQFF. CDR3 coding DNA: TGTGCCAGCAGCGTAGGGGCTAACAGGGCCAATGAGCAGTTCTTC. This chain joins TRBV9 and TRBJ2-1, with a tentative D call TRBD1 (6 bases). V lost 0 bases and J lost 6, with 13 bases in between. Germline V lookup: CDR1 SGDLS, CDR2 YYNGEE. This CDR3 contains 15 residues. Drawing the rest from reference TRBV9 and TRBJ2-1, the complete variable domain is DSGVTQTPKHLITATGQRVTLRCSPRSGDLSVYWYQQSLDQGLQFLIQYYNGEERAKGNILERFSAQQFPDLHSELNLSSLELGDSALYFCASSVGANRANEQFFGPGTRLTVL.

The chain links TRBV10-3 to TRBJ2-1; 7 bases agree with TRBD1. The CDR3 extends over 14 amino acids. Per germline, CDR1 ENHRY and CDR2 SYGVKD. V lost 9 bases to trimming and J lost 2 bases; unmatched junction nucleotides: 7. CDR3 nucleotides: TGTGCCATATCTACAGGGGAGACCTACAATGAGCAGTTCTTC. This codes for CAISTGETYNEQFF.

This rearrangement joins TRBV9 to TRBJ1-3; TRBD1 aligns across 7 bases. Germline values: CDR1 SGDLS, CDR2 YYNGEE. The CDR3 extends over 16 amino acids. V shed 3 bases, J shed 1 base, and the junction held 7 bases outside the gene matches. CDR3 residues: CASSAGQSESGNTIYF. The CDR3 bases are TGTGCCAGCAGCGCGGGACAGAGTGAATCTGGAAACACCATATATTTT.

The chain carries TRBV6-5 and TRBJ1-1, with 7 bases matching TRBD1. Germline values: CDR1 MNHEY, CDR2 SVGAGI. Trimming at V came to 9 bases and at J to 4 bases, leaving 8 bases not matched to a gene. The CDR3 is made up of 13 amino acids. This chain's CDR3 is CARGQQGCTEAFF. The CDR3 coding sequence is TGTGCCAGGGGACAACAGGGGTGCACTGAAGCTTTCTTT.

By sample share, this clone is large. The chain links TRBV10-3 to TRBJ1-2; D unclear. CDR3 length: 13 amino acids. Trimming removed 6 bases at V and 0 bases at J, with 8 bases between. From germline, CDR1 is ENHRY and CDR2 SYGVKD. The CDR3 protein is CAIRGRTNYGYTF. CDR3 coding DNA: TGTGCCATCAGGGGCAGAACTAACTATGGCTACACCTTC.

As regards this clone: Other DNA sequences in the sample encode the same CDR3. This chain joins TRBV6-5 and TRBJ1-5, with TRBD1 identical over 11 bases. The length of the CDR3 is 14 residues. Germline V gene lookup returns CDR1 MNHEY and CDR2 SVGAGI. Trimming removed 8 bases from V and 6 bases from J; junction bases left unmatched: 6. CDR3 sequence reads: CASRGQGASQPQHF. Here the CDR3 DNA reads TGTGCCAGCCGAGGACAGGGGGCGAGTCAGCCCCAGCATTTT.

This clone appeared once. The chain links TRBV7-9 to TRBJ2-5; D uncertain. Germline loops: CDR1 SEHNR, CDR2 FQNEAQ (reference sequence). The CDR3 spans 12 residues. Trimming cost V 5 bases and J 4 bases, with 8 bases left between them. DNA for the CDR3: TGTGCCAGCAGCGGCGCGTCAGAGACCCAGTACTTC. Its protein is CASSGASETQYF.

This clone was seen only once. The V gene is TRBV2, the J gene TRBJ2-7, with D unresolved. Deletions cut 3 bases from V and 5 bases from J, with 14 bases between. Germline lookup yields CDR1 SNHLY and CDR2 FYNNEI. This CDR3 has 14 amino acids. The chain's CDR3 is CASSENHSSHEQYF. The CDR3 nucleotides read TGTGCCAGCAGTGAGAACCATTCCAGCCACGAGCAGTACTTC.

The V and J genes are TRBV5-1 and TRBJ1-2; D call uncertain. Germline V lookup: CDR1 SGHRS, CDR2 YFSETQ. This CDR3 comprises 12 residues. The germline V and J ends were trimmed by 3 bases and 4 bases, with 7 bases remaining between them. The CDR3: CASSSESYGYTF. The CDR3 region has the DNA TGCGCCAGCAGCTCAGAGAGCTATGGCTACACCTTC.

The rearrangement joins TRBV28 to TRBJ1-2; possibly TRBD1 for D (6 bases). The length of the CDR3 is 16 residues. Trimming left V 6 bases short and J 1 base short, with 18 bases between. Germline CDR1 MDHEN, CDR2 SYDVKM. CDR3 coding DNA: TGTGCCAGCAGGCCAACTTACAGGGTCCATAACTATGGCTACACCTTC. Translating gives CASRPTYRVHNYGYTF.